What follows are 16 T cell receptor beta chains derived from one specimen sequenced in a study of regulatory T cells in long-lasting Graves disease. Researchers made TCR beta libraries by using iRepertoire HTBI primers and running Arm-PCR on CDR3 regions. TCRdb reprocessed the multiplex PCR reads via MiXCR and lists one record per CDR3 protein. The sample has fewer than 500,000 distinct CDR3 sequences; around 15% are singletons. As for time point: newly diagnosed GD, antithyroid drugs for less than 3 months. PBMC-derived RNA was used for the TCR library. The same sample was also studied in work on T cells in Graves' hyperthyroidism and ophthalmopathy.

The input for sequencing was peripheral blood mononuclear cells (PBMCs), taken at new diagnosis, from a patient treated with antithyroid drugs. The receptors come from a middle-aged man with Graves disease.

This clonotype was found many times. This chain connects TRBV5-1 to TRBJ2-3; TRBD2 might be the D (5 bases). Deletions cut 2 bases from V and 0 bases from J, with 16 bases between. The CDR3 is 17 residues long. Germline V gene lookup returns CDR1 SGHRS and CDR2 YFSETQ. The CDR3 nucleotides read TGCGCCAGCAGCTTAGGAGACGGGAAGTCTAGCACAGATACGCAGTATTTT. Translated: CASSLGDGKSSTDTQYF. Using reference TRBV5-1 and TRBJ2-3 for the parts outside the CDR3, the full variable domain is KAGVTQTPRYLIKTRGQQVTLSCSPISGHRSVSWYQQTPGQGLQFLFEYFSETQRNKGNFPGRFSGRQFSNSRSEMNVSTLELGDSALYLCASSLGDGKSSTDTQYFGPGTRLTVL.

V is TRBV2 and J is TRBJ2-3, with 13 nucleotides matching TRBD2. This CDR3 has 15 residues. Per the germline V gene, CDR1 is SNHLY and CDR2 is FYNNEI. Germline trimming cut 5 bases from V and 4 bases from J; bases unmatched to any gene: 3. CDR3 in amino acids: CASSILAGGSDTQYF. CDR3 in DNA: TGTGCCAGCAGTATACTAGCGGGAGGGTCAGATACGCAGTATTTT.

The genes are TRBV25-1 and TRBJ2-2; 9 bases agree with TRBD2. Germline V gene sequence: CDR1 MGHDK, CDR2 SYGVNS. CDR3 size: 20 residues. After removal of 2 bases from V and 2 bases from J, the junction contained 15 bases not matched to a gene. DNA of the CDR3: TGTGCCAGCAGTGAAGTGGCTAGCGGGAACCGTGTAGTAAACACCGGGGAGCTGTTTTTT. Encoded protein: CASSEVASGNRVVNTGELFF.

This clonotype was recorded a few times. This rearrangement joins TRBV19 to TRBJ1-5, with 7 bases matching TRBD1. The V gene's germline CDR1 is LNHDA and CDR2 SQIVND (reference sequence). CDR3 length: 15 amino acids. V was clipped by 7 bases and J by 1 base; unmatched bases: 7. The CDR3 region has the DNA TGTGCCAGTAAGGTTTTAGGGGGCAGCAATCAGCCCCAGCATTTT. It yields the protein CASKVLGGSNQPQHF. Based on the CDR3 plus reference TRBV19 and TRBJ1-5, the full variable domain is DGGITQSPKYLFRKEGQNVTLSCEQNLNHDAMYWYRQDPGQGLRLIYYSQIVNDFQKGDIAEGYSVSREKKESFPLTVTSAQKNPTAFYLCASKVLGGSNQPQHFGDGTRLSIL.

The rearrangement links TRBV27 to TRBJ2-2; 10 nucleotides agree with TRBD1. The trim removed 2 bases at V and 4 bases at J, leaving 7 bases unmatched. There are 17 residues in the CDR3. CDR1 is MNHEY and CDR2 is SMNVEV in the germline V gene (reference sequence). The CDR3 DNA reads TGTGCCAGCAGTTTAGGGGGGGGACAGGGGACCACCGGGGAGCTGTTTTTT. Its translation is CASSLGGGQGTTGELFF.

The chain recombines TRBV24-1 with TRBJ2-3, with 10 bases identical to TRBD2. Germline values: CDR1 KGHDR, CDR2 SFDVKD. CDR3 size: 14 residues. With V trimmed by 7 bases and J by 1 base, 1 base remained unmatched. The CDR3 spells CATSTSGGTDTQYF. CDR3 DNA sequence: TGTGCCACCAGCACTAGCGGGGGCACAGATACGCAGTATTTT.

There are a few counts of this clonotype. V usage is TRBV20-1 and J usage is TRBJ1-1; D remains ambiguous. V shed 6 bases and J shed 3 bases, with 14 bases lying between them. CDR3 length equals 13 residues. Germline V gives CDR1 DFQATT, CDR2 SNEGSKA (reference sequence). The CDR3 coding sequence is TGCAGTGCAAAACCGGGAGGGTACACTGAAGCTTTCTTT. This gives the protein CSAKPGGYTEAFF.

This clonotype was picked up many times. The rearrangement links TRBV29-1 to TRBJ2-7; 7 nucleotides match TRBD2. Germline V gene sequence: CDR1 SQVTM, CDR2 ANQGSEA. This CDR3 is built from 16 residues. Losses at the gene ends were 2 bases for V and 0 bases for J; bases not matched to a gene: 10. Here the CDR3 DNA reads TGCAGCGTTGAACGTCGGGAGGTGGGGTCCTCCTACGAGCAGTACTTC. Amino acid sequence: CSVERREVGSSYEQYF.

This clonotype was detected only a few times. V is TRBV5-1 and J is TRBJ1-1, with 9 bases matching TRBD1. The CDR3 is 16 residues long. The V and J ends lost 0 bases and 1 base, in that order; junction bases with no gene match: 4. Germline V CDR1 and CDR2: SGHRS, YFSETQ. The CDR3 here is CASSLEGTGRNTEAFF. The DNA for the CDR3 is TGCGCCAGCAGCTTGGAAGGGACAGGGAGGAACACTGAAGCTTTCTTT.

This clonotype occurred many times. CDR3: CASSSPGRIQEQYF. The CDR3 nucleotides are TGCGCCAGCAGCTCCCCAGGACGGATACAGGAGCAGTACTTC. The V and J genes are TRBV5-1 and TRBJ2-7; D gene unclear. CDR1 is SGHRS and CDR2 is YFSETQ in the germline V gene. V dropped 3 bases and J dropped 7 bases, with 17 bases sitting between them. This CDR3 comprises 14 residues.

This clonotype has a count of ten or more. This chain's CDR3 is CASSASFWGDAYEQYF. The CDR3 region has the DNA TGTGCCAGCAGTGCGAGCTTTTGGGGCGACGCCTACGAGCAGTACTTC. The rearrangement joins TRBV6-1 to TRBJ2-7, with D possibly matching TRBD1 (5 bases). CDR3 length: 16 amino acids. Germline CDR1 and CDR2: MNHNS and SASEGT. The V gene lost 4 bases and the J gene lost 2 bases, with 18 bases spanning the gap.

This clonotype was observed a handful of times. The DNA of the CDR3 is TGTGCCAGCAGTTTTAGGACAGGGGGCGGGCAGCCCCAGCATTTT. Its protein product is CASSFRTGGGQPQHF. J is TRBJ1-5 and V is TRBV12-3 or TRBV12-4; 11 bases fit TRBD1. V lost 3 bases and J lost 7; bases outside the gene matches: 5. The CDR3 runs to 15 residues.

The gene calls are TRBV6-5 and TRBJ2-5; D remains unclear. V was cut by 0 bases and J by 5 bases, with 10 bases left in between. Germline CDR1 MNHEY, CDR2 SVGAGI. The CDR3 spans 14 residues. CDR3 DNA: TGTGCCAGCAGTTACTCACAGCTCGGGGAGACCCAGTACTTC. Residues: CASSYSQLGETQYF.

In this sample, this clonotype turned up a few times. The chain recombines TRBV6-1 with TRBJ2-1; 8 bases are a match to TRBD2. Trimming removed 8 bases from V and 6 bases from J; junction bases left unmatched: 9. Per germline, CDR1 MNHNS and CDR2 SASEGT. This CDR3 is built from 14 residues. CDR3 sequence reads: CASRSSGPTNEQFF. The CDR3 DNA follows: TGTGCCAGCCGGTCTAGCGGGCCCACCAATGAGCAGTTCTTC.

There are many counts of this clonotype. The J gene is TRBJ1-1, the V gene TRBV28; no clear D gene. Germline CDR1 is MDHEN and CDR2 is SYDVKM. There are 13 residues in the CDR3. Trimming cost V 5 bases and J 1 base, with 8 bases left between them. CDR3 bases: TGTGCCAGCAGTAGTGCCCCGAACACTGAAGCTTTCTTT. Translation: CASSSAPNTEAFF.

This clonotype was detected many times. The chain uses TRBV5-1 and TRBJ1-1, with no clear D. Germline V gives CDR1 SGHRS, CDR2 YFSETQ. The CDR3 contains 14 residues. The ends were cut back, 0 bases at V and 4 bases at J, with 10 bases in the middle. The CDR3, as DNA: TGCGCCAGCAGCTTGGATCGGGGAGGCACTGAAGCTTTCTTT. The encoded protein is CASSLDRGGTEAFF.